This is a list of T cell receptor beta chains from one sample in a study of shared clonotypes between healthy human individuals. Data came from immunoSEQ multiplex PCR; TCRdb stores just in-frame clones and leaves some out. The data contain 2 million to 2.5 million clones, roughly 95% of them singletons. The sequenced sample consisted of naive CD4+ T cells sorted from blood. These receptors were obtained from a young man in good health. CDR3s include the opening cysteine and the closing phenylalanine or tryptophan. D genes are given only for firm matches. Clone sizes are given selectively: once, few, many, or a class where the clone is expanded.

D gene	J gene	V gene	clone size	CDR3 protein	CDR3 DNA
TRBD1	TRBJ1-1	TRBV28	NA	CASSPPNRGRNTEAFF	TGTGCCAGCAGTCCCCCAAACAGGGGGCGGAACACTGAAGCTTTCTTT
TRBD2	TRBJ2-1	TRBV5-5	NA	CASSYRLAGGSYNEQFF	TGTGCCAGCAGCTATCGACTAGCGGGAGGGAGTTACAATGAGCAGTTCTTC
TRBD2	TRBJ2-1	TRBV30	NA	CAWTGSGRNEQFF	TGTGCCTGGACGGGTAGCGGGAGGAATGAGCAGTTCTTC
NA	TRBJ1-2	TRBV30	NA	CAWSVGGAVGYTF	TGTGCCTGGAGTGTAGGGGGGGCGGTTGGCTACACCTTC
NA	TRBJ1-1	TRBV6-1	NA	CASFVGRNTEAFF	TGTGCCAGCTTTGTTGGGCGGAACACTGAAGCTTTCTTT
NA	TRBJ2-5	TRBV11-2	few	CASTLLEGTQYF	TGTGCCAGCACCCTTTTAGAAGGGACCCAGTACTTC
NA	TRBJ1-5	TRBV5-5	NA	CASSLVGQPQHF	TGTGCCAGCAGCTTGGTGGGTCAGCCCCAGCATTTT
NA	TRBJ1-2	TRBV4-1	NA	CASSQEGTGNYGYTF	TGCGCCAGCAGCCAAGAGGGAACCGGTAACTATGGCTACACCTTC
NA	TRBJ2-5	TRBV5-1	NA	CASSLWGDQETQYF	TGCGCCAGCAGCTTATGGGGCGATCAAGAGACCCAGTACTTC
NA	TRBJ2-3	TRBV4-3	once	CASSQGPLGTDTQYF	TGCGCCAGCAGCCAAGGCCCCTTGGGCACAGATACGCAGTATTTT
NA	TRBJ2-3	TRBV5-1	once	CASSLQDTDTQYF	TGCGCCAGCAGCTTGCAGGACACAGATACGCAGTATTTT
NA	TRBJ2-1	TRBV27	NA	CASSLQGGILNEQFF	TGTGCCAGCAGTTTACAGGGCGGGATCCTCAATGAGCAGTTCTTC
NA	TRBJ1-2	TRBV5-4	NA	CASSLGGPTNYGYTF	TGTGCCAGCAGCTTAGGAGGGCCCACTAACTATGGCTACACCTTC
NA	TRBJ2-5	TRBV18	NA	CASSPPGGETQYF	TGTGCCAGCTCACCACCGGGCGGAGAGACCCAGTACTTC
TRBD1	TRBJ1-6	TRBV5-4	NA	CASSFPGQGSPLHF	TGTGCCAGCAGCTTTCCGGGACAGGGTTCACCCCTCCACTTT
TRBD1	TRBJ1-1	TRBV28	NA	CASSDRVFSGNTEAFF	TGTGCCAGCAGTGACAGGGTGTTTTCGGGGAACACTGAAGCTTTCTTT
NA	TRBJ2-7	TRBV18	NA	CASSPGPSYEQYF	TGTGCCAGCTCACCCGGTCCCTCCTACGAGCAGTACTTC
NA	TRBJ1-4	TRBV14	NA	CASSQGLREKLFF	TGTGCCAGCAGCCAAGGTCTGCGGGAAAAACTGTTTTTT
NA	TRBJ1-5	TRBV18	NA	CASSPNRVNSNQPQHF	TGTGCCAGCTCACCAAATCGAGTTAATAGCAATCAGCCCCAGCATTTT
NA	TRBJ2-1	TRBV29-1	NA	CSPTGTRSGEQFF	TGCAGCCCGACCGGTACTAGATCCGGCGAGCAGTTCTTC
TRBD2	TRBJ2-7	TRBV6-4	NA	CASSSGTYEQYF	TGTGCCAGCAGCAGCGGGACCTACGAGCAGTACTTC
TRBD2	TRBJ2-3	TRBV5-1	NA	CASSHLAHSGRGTDTQYF	TGCGCCAGCAGCCACCTGGCTCATAGCGGGAGAGGGACAGATACGCAGTATTTT
TRBD1	TRBJ2-7	TRBV5-1	NA	CASSSGQGSNEQYF	TGCGCCAGCAGCTCGGGACAGGGAAGTAACGAGCAGTACTTC
TRBD1	TRBJ1-2	TRBV5-4	NA	CASSFGTGVIYGYTF	TGTGCCAGCAGCTTCGGGACAGGGGTCATATATGGCTACACCTTC
TRBD2	TRBJ2-3	TRBV10-1	NA	CASSGTSGGTDTQYF	TGCGCCAGCAGTGGGACTAGCGGGGGCACAGATACGCAGTATTTT
NA	TRBJ2-5	TRBV5-1	NA	CASTPGPGTEETQYF	TGCGCCAGCACCCCAGGCCCGGGGACGGAAGAGACCCAGTACTTC
TRBD1	TRBJ2-7	TRBV6-6	NA	CASSSGTGTYEQYF	TGTGCCAGCAGTTCCGGGACAGGAACCTACGAGCAGTACTTC
NA	TRBJ1-1	TRBV7-2	NA	CASSLRGPTGMNEAFF	TGTGCCAGCAGCCTCCGAGGGCCAACAGGGATGAATGAAGCTTTCTTT
NA	TRBJ2-6	TRBV30	NA	CASRRDSGANVLTF	TGTGCCTCGAGAAGAGATTCTGGGGCCAACGTCCTGACTTTC
NA	TRBJ1-6	TRBV11-2	NA	CASRLTGESPLHF	TGTGCCAGCAGGTTAACGGGGGAGTCACCCCTCCACTTT
NA	TRBJ2-3	TRBV5-1	NA	CASSRDTDTQYF	TGCGCCAGCAGCCGGGACACAGATACGCAGTATTTT
NA	TRBJ2-1	TRBV7-2	NA	CASSSGRQEQFF	TGTGCCAGCAGCTCGGGAAGGCAGGAGCAGTTCTTC
NA	TRBJ2-3	TRBV7-9	once	CASSLDGLRITDTQYF	TGTGCCAGCAGCTTAGATGGCCTCCGGATCACAGATACGCAGTATTTT
NA	TRBJ2-7	TRBV7-9	NA	CASSVGGGRYEQYF	TGTGCCAGCAGCGTGGGAGGGGGTCGTTACGAGCAGTACTTC
NA	TRBJ2-5	TRBV6-1	NA	CASREGGIGQETQYF	TGTGCCAGCAGGGAGGGGGGGATTGGGCAAGAGACCCAGTACTTC
NA	TRBJ2-7	TRBV28	NA	CASSLPGARDEQYF	TGTGCCAGCAGTTTACCGGGGGCTAGAGACGAGCAGTACTTC
NA	TRBJ2-2	TRBV6-5	NA	CASSYRSLNTGELFF	TGTGCCAGCAGTTACAGGAGCCTTAACACCGGGGAGCTGTTTTTT
NA	TRBJ2-3	TRBV12-5	NA	CASGFDTQYF	TGTGCTAGTGGTTTCGATACGCAGTATTTT
NA	TRBJ2-1	TRBV6-5	NA	CASSYQGGAQGEQFF	TGTGCCAGCAGTTACCAAGGGGGGGCGCAGGGTGAGCAGTTCTTC
NA	TRBJ1-6	TRBV18	once	CASSPTAGDNSPLHF	TGTGCCAGCTCTCCGACAGCGGGGGATAATTCACCCCTCCACTTT
NA	TRBJ2-5	TRBV11-2	NA	CASSLDGGAQETQYF	TGTGCCAGCAGCTTAGATGGAGGAGCCCAAGAGACCCAGTACTTC
NA	TRBJ1-6	TRBV7-6	NA	CASSDPSNSPLHF	TGTGCCAGCAGCGATCCTAGTAATTCACCCCTCCACTTT
TRBD2	TRBJ2-7	TRBV6-6	NA	CASSSSGVSNEQYF	TGTGCCAGCAGTAGTAGCGGGGTTAGTAACGAGCAGTACTTC
NA	TRBJ2-7	TRBV6-5	NA	CASKKGLEQYF	TGTGCCAGCAAAAAGGGGCTAGAGCAGTACTTC
NA	TRBJ1-2	TRBV10-3	NA	CAISGLAGLGYTF	TGTGCCATCAGTGGGTTGGCAGGTTTAGGCTACACCTTC
NA	TRBJ1-4	TRBV18	NA	CASFPGLNEKLFF	TGTGCCAGCTTCCCGGGTCTTAATGAAAAACTGTTTTTT
NA	TRBJ1-2	TRBV5-4	NA	CASSLAGQAANYGYTF	TGTGCCAGCAGCTTGGCCGGGCAGGCGGCTAACTATGGCTACACCTTC